This T cell receptor (beta chain) was obtained from a study of blood T cell repertoires in COVID-19. The overall study: Sites in the United States, Italy and Spain provided acute and convalescent COVID-19 samples. The analysed material was cDNA or gDNA that came from T cells, B-cell-depleted T cells, or PBMCs.

Clones were sequenced by immunoSEQ multiplex PCR, and TCRdb holds only the in-frame ones, with some missing. The sample shows 180,000 or so clones, approximately 80% of them seen only once. From germline, CDR1 is LGHDT and CDR2 YNNKEL (reference sequence). The ends lost 3 bases at V and 5 bases at J; junction bases unmatched: 6. This CDR3 spans 15 amino acids. Self-reported history from a screening survey and questionnaire set each donor's cohort. Cohort 3 recovery required two negative PCRs, clearance, or symptom resolution. The sample was PBMCs or T cells enriched from blood (not recorded which). This rearrangement joins TRBV3-1 (or the pseudogene TRBV3-2) to TRBJ2-5; 10 bases fit TRBD1. The TCR comes from a man aged 45 to 65 who had recovered from COVID-19. As DNA, the CDR3 is TGTGCCAGCAGCCAGGGGACAGGGGAATGGGAGACCCAGTACTTC. Translation: CASSQGTGEWETQYF.